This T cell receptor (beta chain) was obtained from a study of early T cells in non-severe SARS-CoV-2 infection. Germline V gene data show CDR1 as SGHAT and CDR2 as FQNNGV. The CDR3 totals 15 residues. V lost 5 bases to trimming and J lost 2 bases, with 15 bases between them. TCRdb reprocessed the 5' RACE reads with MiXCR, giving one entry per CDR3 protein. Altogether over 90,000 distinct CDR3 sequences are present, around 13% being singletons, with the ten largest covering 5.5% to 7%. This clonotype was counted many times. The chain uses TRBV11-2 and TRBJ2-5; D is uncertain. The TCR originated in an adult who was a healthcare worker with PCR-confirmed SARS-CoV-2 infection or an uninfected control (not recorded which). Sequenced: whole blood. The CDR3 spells CASSNNVWVQETQYF. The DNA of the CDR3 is TGTGCCAGCAGCAACAACGTGTGGGTTCAAGAGACCCAGTACTTC.